Listed here are 30 T cell receptor beta chains from one sample, sequenced in a study of human thymus T cells. It was from resections taken during corrective heart surgery that the thymus tissue came. Using immunoSEQ multiplex PCR, the repertoire was profiled, and TCRdb retains in-frame clones only, with some absent. The profile shows tens of thousands of clones, 90% to 97% of them singletons. What was sequenced was thymus tissue. The receptors originated from a boy in the first two years of life with a congenital heart defect but otherwise immunologically healthy.

CDR3 sequence: CASSQEGLAVKLAKNIQYF. CDR3 nucleotide sequence: TGTGCCAGCAGCCAAGAAGGTCTAGCGGTCAAACTAGCCAAAAACATTCAGTACTTC. The chain couples TRBV4-2 to TRBJ2-4; 7 positions match TRBD2. With 0 bases clipped from V and 0 bases from J, the junction kept 11 bases outside the gene matches. Germline CDR1 LGHNA, CDR2 YNFKEQ. CDR3 size: 19 residues.

This chain joins TRBV6-5 and TRBJ1-2; 8 bases are shared with TRBD1. V shed 10 bases, J shed 5 bases, and the junction held 9 bases outside the gene matches. The CDR3 loop spans 13 amino acids. The germline CDR1 and CDR2 sequences are MNHEY and SVGAGI. In DNA form, the CDR3 reads TGTGCCACACCCAGGGGACAGGCGTATGGCTACACCTTC. Its translation: CATPRGQAYGYTF.

This chain joins TRBV18 and TRBJ1-2; possibly TRBD1 for D (6 bases). Trimming cost V 0 bases and J 2 bases, with 10 bases left between them. Germline V gene sequence: CDR1 KGHSH, CDR2 LQKENI. The CDR3 extends over 15 amino acids. The CDR3 sequence is CASSPPHTGNYGYTF. The CDR3 DNA sequence: TGTGCCAGCTCACCACCTCATACAGGGAACTATGGCTACACCTTC.

The chain combines TRBV18 with TRBJ2-4; no reliable D call. Germline CDR1 and CDR2: KGHSH and LQKENI. This CDR3 is 16 amino acids long. Trimming removed 6 bases at V and 2 bases at J, with 17 bases between. The DNA of the CDR3 is TGTGCCAGCTCGGAACGACGACTGCCTCCCAAAAACATTCAGTACTTC. It specifies CASSERRLPPKNIQYF. Full variable domain (missing parts from reference TRBV18 and TRBJ2-4): NAGVMQNPRHLVRRRGQEARLRCSPMKGHSHVYWYRQLPEEGLKFMVYLQKENIIDESGMPKERFSAEFPKEGPSILRIQQVVRGDSAAYFCASSERRLPPKNIQYFGAGTRLSVL.

The chain employs TRBV14 and TRBJ2-1; 9 positions agree with TRBD2. V lost 3 bases to trimming and J lost 4 bases; unmatched junction nucleotides: 7. This CDR3 contains 16 residues. Germline CDR1 and CDR2: SGHDN and FVKESK. Here the CDR3 reads CASSQVSGSQYNEQFF. DNA of the CDR3: TGTGCCAGCAGCCAGGTTAGCGGGAGTCAGTACAATGAGCAGTTCTTC.

This sequence joins TRBV4-2 and TRBJ2-3; TRBD1 agrees at 7 bases. Germline V gives CDR1 LGHNA, CDR2 YNFKEQ. The V and J ends lost 3 bases and 2 bases, in that order; junction bases with no gene match: 11. The CDR3 spans 17 residues. The CDR3 nucleotides are TGTGCCAGCAGCCAGCATGGGACAGCTCAACACACAGATACGCAGTATTTT. Amino acids: CASSQHGTAQHTDTQYF.

The chain carries TRBV15 and TRBJ2-7; D is perhaps TRBD1 (6 bases). CDR1 is LNHNV, CDR2 YYDKDF, per germline (reference sequence). Trimming pared 5 bases from V and 5 bases from J, leaving 22 bases between. This CDR3 region has 16 residues. The DNA for the CDR3 is TGTGCCACCAGCTCACGGCCCGGGACAAACTTTAACGAGCAGTACTTC. This encodes CATSSRPGTNFNEQYF. Complete variable domain (other parts from reference TRBV15 and TRBJ2-7): DAMVIQNPRYQVTQFGKPVTLSCSQTLNHNVMYWYQQKSSQAPKLLFHYYDKDFNNEADTPDNFQSRRPNTSFCFLDIRSPGLGDTAMYLCATSSRPGTNFNEQYFGPGTRLTVT.

This clone appeared a single time. The chain carries TRBV28 and TRBJ2-1; D not resolved. Germline V gene sequence: CDR1 MDHEN, CDR2 SYDVKM. There are 11 residues in the CDR3. Trimming stripped 3 bases from V and 12 bases from J, with 9 bases between. CDR3 region: CASSFKRRQFF. CDR3 nucleotide sequence: TGTGCCAGCAGTTTCAAACGGCGGCAGTTCTTC. The full variable domain, with the rest looked up from reference TRBV28 and TRBJ2-1, is DVKVTQSSRYLVKRTGEKVFLECVQDMDHENMFWYRQDPGLGLRLIYFSYDVKMKEKGDIPEGYSVSREKKERFSLILESASTNQTSMYLCASSFKRRQFFGPGTRLTVL.

The chain carries TRBV4-3 and TRBJ2-7; D not resolved. The CDR3 totals 15 residues. Germline loops: CDR1 LGHNA, CDR2 YSLEER. The ends were cut back, 0 bases at V and 2 bases at J, with 11 bases in the middle. The CDR3 bases are TGCGCCAGCAGCCAAGATAAAGTCCCACCCTACGAGCAGTACTTC. Encoded protein: CASSQDKVPPYEQYF.

This rearrangement joins TRBV30 to TRBJ1-6; D unresolved. CDR1 GTSNPN and CDR2 SVGIG come from the germline V gene (reference sequence). V lost 1 base and J 7 bases, leaving 14 bases between the germline ends. This CDR3 is built from 15 residues. The CDR3 region has the DNA TGTGCCTGGAGTGGGTCAGGATTGTGCAATTCACCCCTCCACTTT. It yields the protein CAWSGSGLCNSPLHF.

The gene calls are TRBV18 and TRBJ2-4, with D hard to call. The germline gives CDR1 KGHSH, CDR2 LQKENI. V shed 3 bases and J shed 0 bases, with 3 bases lying between them. CDR3 length: 13 amino acids. The CDR3: CASSPTAKNIQYF. The DNA for the CDR3 is TGTGCCAGCTCACCGACAGCCAAAAACATTCAGTACTTC.

The chain employs TRBV15 and TRBJ2-1, with D perhaps matching TRBD1 (5 bases). The CDR3 loop spans 16 amino acids. Trimming took off 0 bases at V and 5 bases at J, with 14 bases between the two ends. The germline V gene encodes CDR1 LNHNV and CDR2 YYDKDF (reference sequence). CDR3 nucleotides: TGTGCCACCAGCAGAGATGGGGCTAGGTTGAACAATGAGCAGTTCTTC. This encodes CATSRDGARLNNEQFF. The entire variable domain, with the rest obtained from reference TRBV15 and TRBJ2-1, is as follows: DAMVIQNPRYQVTQFGKPVTLSCSQTLNHNVMYWYQQKSSQAPKLLFHYYDKDFNNEADTPDNFQSRRPNTSFCFLDIRSPGLGDTAMYLCATSRDGARLNNEQFFGPGTRLTVL.

The chain is built from TRBV5-4 and TRBJ2-3; 11 positions agree with TRBD2. From germline, CDR1 is SGHNT and CDR2 YYREEE (reference sequence). V was pared by 5 bases and J by 3 bases, with 11 bases of the junction left unmatched. The CDR3 runs 17 residues. CDR3 in DNA: TGTGCCAGCAGTTTTACACGACTAGCGGGGAGGACAGATACGCAGTATTTT. It is translated as CASSFTRLAGRTDTQYF.

The chain carries TRBV27 and TRBJ2-3, with D unclear. The V gene's germline CDR1 is MNHEY and CDR2 SMNVEV (reference sequence). This CDR3 comprises 15 residues. Trimming took off 0 bases at V and 0 bases at J, with 7 bases between the two ends. The CDR3 bases are TGTGCCAGCAGTTTATCGACCTCTAGCACAGATACGCAGTATTTT. Its protein product is CASSLSTSSTDTQYF.

CDR3 sequence: CASNTRGTDTQYF. The CDR3 nucleotides are TGTGCCAGCAATACTCGGGGGACAGATACGCAGTATTTT. This chain uses TRBV19 with TRBJ2-3, with D possibly TRBD2 on 6 matching bases. Germline assignment: CDR1 LNHDA and CDR2 SQIVND (reference sequence). The CDR3 extends over 13 amino acids. V shed 9 bases and J shed 3 bases, with 13 bases lying between them. Drawing the rest from reference TRBV19 and TRBJ2-3, the complete variable domain is DGGITQSPKYLFRKEGQNVTLSCEQNLNHDAMYWYRQDPGQGLRLIYYSQIVNDFQKGDIAEGYSVSREKKESFPLTVTSAQKNPTAFYLCASNTRGTDTQYFGPGTRLTVL.

This chain joins TRBV9 and TRBJ1-5; 7 bases map to TRBD1. The CDR3 has 17 residues. The V segment lost 0 bases and the J segment 6 bases; nucleotides outside the gene matches: 12. Germline V gene data show CDR1 as SGDLS and CDR2 as YYNGEE. DNA for the CDR3: TGTGCCAGCAGCGTAGCCCAGGGGGGGGCTGCGGGTCAGCCCCAGCATTTT. Amino acids: CASSVAQGGAAGQPQHF.

The chain couples TRBV25-1 to TRBJ1-1; D possibly corresponds to TRBD1 (5 bases). This CDR3 is built from 14 residues. CDR1 is MGHDK, CDR2 SYGVNS, per germline. Trimming removed 3 bases from V and 0 bases from J, with 8 bases in between. In DNA, the CDR3 is TGTGCCAGCAGTGAGAGCAGGGTGAACACTGAAGCTTTCTTT. It translates to CASSESRVNTEAFF.

This chain joins TRBV15 and TRBJ1-2, with D unresolved. CDR1 LNHNV and CDR2 YYDKDF come from the germline V gene (reference sequence). V shed 1 base and J shed 10 bases, with 7 bases lying between them. The CDR3 sequence is 11 residues long. The CDR3 protein is CATSRGKAYTF. As DNA, the CDR3 is TGTGCCACCAGCAGAGGAAAAGCCTACACCTTC.

CDR3 coding DNA: TGTGCCATCAGGCTGACTAGCCTCGACGAGCAGTACTTC. Encoded protein: CAIRLTSLDEQYF. V gene TRBV10-3 combines with J gene TRBJ2-7; 7 bases map to TRBD2. The germline V gene has CDR1 ENHRY and CDR2 SYGVKD. Trimming removed 6 bases from V and 5 bases from J; junction bases left unmatched: 7. This CDR3 comprises 13 residues.

The J gene is TRBJ2-3, the V gene TRBV28, with D possibly matching TRBD1 (6 bases). CDR1 and CDR2 (germline): MDHEN, SYDVKM. Trimming pared 5 bases from V and 1 base from J, leaving 13 bases between. CDR3 length: 15 amino acids. CDR3 nucleotides: TGTGCCAGCAGTCCCTTGGACAGACGCACAGATACGCAGTATTTT. Translating gives CASSPLDRRTDTQYF.

The chain uses TRBV19 and TRBJ1-2; a possible D gene is TRBD1 (6 bases). CDR1 is LNHDA, CDR2 SQIVND, per germline (reference sequence). Trimming shortened V by 5 bases and J by 3 bases, and 16 bases separated the two germline ends. The length of the CDR3 is 15 residues. CDR3 residues: CASSQGGPRDYGYTF. In DNA, the CDR3 is TGTGCCAGTAGTCAAGGGGGGCCCAGGGACTATGGCTACACCTTC.

The chain couples TRBV10-3 to TRBJ2-7, with 7 bases lining up with TRBD2. The ends lost 8 bases at V and 4 bases at J; junction bases unmatched: 23. The CDR3 has 18 residues. The germline CDR1 and CDR2 sequences are ENHRY and SYGVKD. CDR3 in DNA: TGTGCCATCGGGGGGGGGTCACATCAGGGACCACCTAAATACGAGCAGTACTTC. Amino acid sequence: CAIGGGSHQGPPKYEQYF.

In this sample, this clone turned up once. The chain couples TRBV4-3 to TRBJ2-7; TRBD2 is a possible D gene (6 bases). This CDR3 is built from 15 residues. Germline V CDR1 and CDR2: LGHNA, YSLEER. V dropped 4 bases and J dropped 5 bases, with 18 bases sitting between them. The DNA of the CDR3 is TGCGCCAGCAGCCTCTCTCCCGGAGGGCCTAACGAGCAGTACTTC. This translates into CASSLSPGGPNEQYF.

V gene TRBV19 combines with J gene TRBJ1-2; 8 nucleotides agree with TRBD1. Germline trimming cut 1 base from V and 3 bases from J; bases unmatched to any gene: 19. The length of the CDR3 is 20 residues. Germline lookup yields CDR1 LNHDA and CDR2 SQIVND (reference sequence). The CDR3 bases are TGTGCCAGTAGTATAGGACCCAGGGGGACAGGAAACTCGGCGGACTATGGCTACACCTTC. It codes for CASSIGPRGTGNSADYGYTF.

This clone was counted once. The chain recombines TRBV6-4 with TRBJ2-1, with a possible D match to TRBD2 (5 bases). The CDR3 consists of 14 residues. Germline V gives CDR1 MRHNA, CDR2 SNTAGT. Deletions cut 0 bases from V and 4 bases from J, with 7 bases between. The CDR3 loop reads CASSDSPGYNEQFF. The CDR3 nucleotides are TGTGCCAGCAGTGACTCACCGGGGTACAATGAGCAGTTCTTC.

The chain recombines TRBV5-1 with TRBJ2-1; 14 bases fit TRBD2. The J segment lost 8 bases and the V segment lost 0 bases, leaving 22 bases of the junction unmatched. This CDR3 contains 22 residues. Germline values: CDR1 SGHRS, CDR2 YFSETQ. CDR3 sequence reads: CASSLVTRGGLAGVGRKDEQFF. CDR3 nucleotide sequence: TGCGCCAGCAGCTTGGTAACCCGGGGGGGACTAGCGGGAGTAGGCCGTAAGGATGAGCAGTTCTTC.

DNA for the CDR3: TGTGCCAGTATGTCCAAGCGGACCACAGATACGCAGTATTTT. It encodes CASMSKRTTDTQYF. The chain couples TRBV27 to TRBJ2-3; D is possibly TRBD2 (5 bases). Germline assignment: CDR1 MNHEY and CDR2 SMNVEV (reference sequence). The CDR3 contains 14 residues. Trimming took off 9 bases at V and 2 bases at J, with 15 bases between the two ends.

The chain combines TRBV19 with TRBJ2-7; 9 positions match TRBD1. This CDR3 region has 13 residues. CDR1 is LNHDA and CDR2 is SQIVND in the germline V gene (reference sequence). With V trimmed by 8 bases and J by 5 bases, 7 bases remained unmatched. Here the CDR3 DNA reads TGTGCCAGTCTGGACAGGGGAAGTCACGAGCAGTACTTC. Translating it yields CASLDRGSHEQYF.

This CDR3 reads CASSSQQRSSYNEQFF. CDR3 coding DNA: TGTGCCAGCAGCTCCCAACAGCGGAGCTCCTACAATGAGCAGTTCTTC. The chain carries TRBV7-2 and TRBJ2-1, with D possibly TRBD2 on 5 matching bases. V was cut by 4 bases and J by 0 bases, with 13 bases left in between. Germline V gene data show CDR1 as SGHTA and CDR2 as FQGNSA. This CDR3 is built from 16 residues.

The V and J genes are TRBV5-6 and TRBJ1-2; unclear D gene. The V end lost 0 bases, the J end lost 2 bases, and 14 bases lay between the germline ends. Germline CDR1 and CDR2: SGHDT and YYEEEE. The CDR3 spans 16 residues. Here the CDR3 reads CASSLDGTQANYGYTF. The CDR3 nucleotides read TGTGCCAGCAGCTTGGACGGAACTCAAGCAAACTATGGCTACACCTTC.